Sequencing of this T cell receptor (beta chain) was carried out in a study of T cells after posttransplantation cyclophosphamide. The protocol was immunoSEQ multiplex PCR, while the TCRdb copy is restricted to in-frame clones and leaves out a portion. The sample carries about 21,000 clones, 75% to 90% recorded once. Control samples came 1 year after myeloablative marrow transplants with methotrexate plus calcineurin inhibitor. V was clipped by 1 base and J by 4 bases; unmatched bases: 4. The CDR3 is made up of 14 amino acids. Germline CDR1 and CDR2: SGHVS and FNYEAQ. The V and J genes are TRBV7-6 and TRBJ2-7, with 7 bases matching TRBD1. The sequence came from a female patient aged 25-39 years who received an allogeneic stem cell transplant from an unrelated donor, was CMV-positive, and had acute and chronic GVHD. Some T cells could come from the graft donor. The sequencing here drew on PBMCs, taken less than 400 days after allogeneic stem cell transplant with calcineurin inhibitor and methotrexate. The DNA of the CDR3 is TGTGCCAGCAGCTTAGATCCAGGGGGATACGAGCAGTACTTC. Translating gives CASSLDPGGYEQYF. The full variable domain, rest sourced from reference TRBV7-6 and TRBJ2-7, is GAGVSQSPRYKVTKRGQDVALRCDPISGHVSLYWYRQALGQGPEFLTYFNYEAQQDKSGLPNDRFSAERPEGSISTLTIQRTEQRDSAMYRCASSLDPGGYEQYFGPGTRLTVT.